This T cell receptor (beta chain) stems from a study of T cell responses to AZD1222 COVID-19 vaccine. Trimming removed 1 base from V and 0 bases from J, with 19 bases in between. The CDR3 length is 19 residues. Germline CDR1 SGHDN, CDR2 FVKESK. This clone was found a few times. The antigen is undetermined. Assay used: immunoSEQ multiplex PCR; TCRdb lists only in-frame clones, some missing. Of 140,000 or so clones listed, 88% are singletons. Study conclusions and caveats: Two AZD1222 administrations were followed by greater Spike-specific TCR breadth and depth. The reported proportion of spike-specific TCRs targeting unmutated variant regions was nearly half. Researchers took repertoire samples only after the peak T cell response had come. Clonal diversity may have been underestimated, and the donors were mostly white British, with more females than males.

The specimen comprised peripheral blood, sampled 28 days after the second dose of the MenACWY control vaccine. This rearrangement joins TRBV14 to TRBJ2-4, with D possibly called TRBD1 or TRBD2 (5 bases each). The source is an adult who received the MenACWY meningococcal vaccine as a control. The CDR3 is CASSQGAGTLHLAKNIQYF. In nucleotides, the CDR3 is TGTGCCAGCAGCCAAGGTGCAGGGACCCTCCACTTAGCCAAAAACATTCAGTACTTC.